This passage covers 8 T cell receptor beta chains from one sample sequenced in a study of T cell responses to AZD1222 COVID-19 vaccine. Clones were sequenced by immunoSEQ multiplex PCR, and TCRdb holds only the in-frame ones, with some missing. The table records roughly 140,000 clones, 90% of them present only once. This specimen was peripheral blood, taken on day 0 of AZD1222 vaccination. The receptors were sampled from an adult in good health.

This chain links TRBV5-1 with TRBJ1-1; TRBD1 is a possible D gene (5 bases). The CDR3 contains 15 residues. The V end was cut by 0 bases, the J end by 1 base, with 10 bases between. CDR1 is SGHRS, CDR2 YFSETQ, per germline. CDR3 DNA sequence: TGCGCCAGCAGCTTGGCCGGGGGACCGAACACTGAAGCTTTCTTT. Amino acid sequence: CASSLAGGPNTEAFF.

The V gene is TRBV6-2 or TRBV6-3, the J gene TRBJ2-7; TRBD2 aligns across 9 bases. This CDR3 region has 15 residues. V lost 3 bases to trimming and J lost 2 bases; unmatched junction nucleotides: 5. Germline values: CDR1 MNHEY, CDR2 SVGEGT. Written as DNA, the CDR3 is TGTGCCAGCAGTTATGGTGGCGGGAGGGCCTACGAGCAGTACTTC. Residues: CASSYGGGRAYEQYF.

The chain carries TRBV10-3 and TRBJ1-5; D may be TRBD1 (5 bases). Looked up from germline, CDR1 is ENHRY and CDR2 is SYGVKD. This CDR3 has 15 residues. The V gene lost 3 bases and the J gene lost 3 bases, with 12 bases spanning the gap. CDR3 in DNA: TGTGCCATCAGTGATTCGGGACTTCCCAATCAGCCCCAGCATTTT. Translation gives CAISDSGLPNQPQHF.

Here the CDR3 DNA reads TGTGCCAGCAGTGACCGGGGACTAGCGGTTTACAATGAGCAGTTCTTC. It specifies CASSDRGLAVYNEQFF. J is TRBJ2-1 and V is TRBV6-1, with 11 bases lining up with TRBD2. V shed 3 bases and J 4 bases; nucleotides not matched to a gene: 5. Germline CDR1 is MNHNS and CDR2 is SASEGT. The length of the CDR3 is 16 residues.

This chain uses TRBV11-3 with TRBJ2-7; tentative D call: TRBD2 (5 bases). Trimming shortened V by 1 base and J by 2 bases, and 6 bases separated the two germline ends. The CDR3 extends over 13 amino acids. Germline CDR1 SGHNT, CDR2 YENEEA. The CDR3 sequence: CASSLAGTYEQYF. CDR3 in DNA: TGTGCCAGCAGCTTAGCGGGAACCTACGAGCAGTACTTC.

CDR3 bases: TGTGCCAGCAGCCAAGGGGAGGGGGCAGGTGAAAAACTGTTTTTT. It encodes CASSQGEGAGEKLFF. The V and J genes are TRBV5-4 and TRBJ1-4; 7 nucleotides match TRBD1. The CDR3 spans 15 residues. The V gene's germline CDR1 is SGHNT and CDR2 YYREEE (reference sequence). J lost 7 bases, V lost 4 bases, and 10 bases had no gene match.

The J gene is TRBJ2-2, the V gene TRBV9; 15 bases agree with TRBD2. This CDR3 region has 17 residues. The V and J ends lost 2 bases and 5 bases, in that order; junction bases with no gene match: 4. Germline assignment: CDR1 SGDLS and CDR2 YYNGEE. The CDR3 DNA follows: TGTGCCAGCAGCGTGGGACTAGCGGGAGGATGGACCGGGGAGCTGTTTTTT. It codes for CASSVGLAGGWTGELFF.

The chain has TRBV6-5 and TRBJ2-7; unclear D gene. The germline gives CDR1 MNHEY, CDR2 SVGAGI. The CDR3 length is 13 residues. Trimming pared 2 bases from V and 7 bases from J, leaving 12 bases between. DNA of the CDR3: TGTGCCAGCAGTTACGCCGGCCCCTTGGAGCAGTACTTC. This codes for CASSYAGPLEQYF.